The 20 T cell receptor beta chains given below trace back to one sample, sequenced in a study of blood T cell repertoires in COVID-19. This table comes from immunoSEQ multiplex PCR, and its TCRdb copy is limited to in-frame clones, with some not included. The repertoire consists of over 110,000 clones, with approximately 81% occurring once and the leading ten covering roughly 8.2%. The sample comprised peripheral blood. All receptors derive from a human donor in a cohort sampled during active COVID-19.

This chain connects TRBV9 to TRBJ2-3; 11 nucleotides match TRBD2. The CDR3 is 18 amino acids. V shed 0 bases, J shed 0 bases, and the junction held 6 bases outside the gene matches. Per germline, CDR1 SGDLS and CDR2 YYNGEE. CDR3 DNA: TGTGCCAGCAGCGTAGCCCCGGGACTAGCGGAAAGCACAGATACGCAGTATTTT. It codes for CASSVAPGLAESTDTQYF.

V gene TRBV10-2 combines with J gene TRBJ2-7; TRBD2 matches 9 bases. Germline V lookup: CDR1 WSHSY, CDR2 SAAADI. The CDR3 length is 15 residues. Trimming removed 2 bases from V and 3 bases from J; junction bases left unmatched: 5. The CDR3 protein is CASSEKASGNYEQYF. The CDR3 DNA reads as TGCGCCAGCAGTGAGAAGGCTAGCGGGAACTACGAGCAGTACTTC.

This clone was seen a single time. The rearrangement joins TRBV25-1 to TRBJ2-3; D may be TRBD2 (6 bases). CDR1 MGHDK and CDR2 SYGVNS come from the germline V gene. This CDR3 contains 14 residues. Trimming pared 5 bases from V and 1 base from J, leaving 10 bases between. This CDR3 reads CASSREPRTDTQYF. The DNA of the CDR3 is TGTGCCAGCAGTCGGGAGCCCCGCACAGATACGCAGTATTTT.

The CDR3 here is CASSPSGTSGRSEQFF. Written as DNA, the CDR3 is TGTGCCAGCTCACCTTCCGGGACTAGCGGGAGATCTGAGCAGTTCTTC. The chain couples TRBV18 to TRBJ2-1; TRBD2 matches 14 bases. The CDR3 is 16 amino acids. V trimming: 3 bases; J trimming: 9 bases; junction bases outside the gene matches: 7. Germline V lookup: CDR1 KGHSH, CDR2 LQKENI.

J is TRBJ2-7 and V is TRBV3-1 (or the pseudogene TRBV3-2), with 11 bases matching TRBD2. Germline CDR1 LGHDT, CDR2 YNNKEL (reference sequence). This CDR3 region has 15 residues. The V and J ends lost 6 bases and 4 bases, in that order; junction bases with no gene match: 8. The CDR3 DNA reads as TGTGCCAGCAGGGCAACTAGCGGGAGTCGTTACGAGCAGTACTTC. As protein: CASRATSGSRYEQYF.

This chain links TRBV4-2 with TRBJ1-2, with a tentative D call TRBD1 (5 bases). CDR1 LGHNA and CDR2 YNFKEQ come from the germline V gene. There are 14 residues in the CDR3. With 8 bases removed from V and 1 base from J, the gap between germline ends came to 14 bases. This CDR3 is CASGPQGNNYGYTF. The CDR3 DNA sequence: TGTGCCAGCGGGCCCCAGGGTAATAACTATGGCTACACCTTC.

This chain joins TRBV30 and TRBJ2-7, with 7 bases matching TRBD2. The CDR3 is made up of 14 amino acids. V was pared by 2 bases and J by 5 bases, with 9 bases of the junction left unmatched. Germline CDR1 reads GTSNPN; CDR2 reads SVGIG (reference sequence). The CDR3 loop is CAWSLRTRTDEQYF. In DNA form, the CDR3 reads TGTGCCTGGAGTCTCCGGACTAGAACCGACGAGCAGTACTTC.

The chain carries TRBV7-9 and TRBJ1-1, with TRBD1 matching over 7 bases. CDR1 SEHNR and CDR2 FQNEAQ come from the germline V gene (reference sequence). The CDR3 is made up of 15 amino acids. The V segment lost 5 bases and the J segment 0 bases; nucleotides outside the gene matches: 6. The CDR3 here is CASSRTGAMNTEAFF. In DNA form, the CDR3 reads TGTGCCAGCAGCAGAACAGGGGCAATGAACACTGAAGCTTTCTTT.

The DNA of the CDR3 is TGTGCCAGCATCGGACTAGCGGACAATGAGCAGTTCTTC. This translates into CASIGLADNEQFF. This chain uses TRBV25-1 with TRBJ2-1, with 10 bases identical to TRBD2. The CDR3 is 13 residues long. The J segment lost 5 bases and the V segment lost 7 bases, leaving 2 bases of the junction unmatched. Germline assignment: CDR1 MGHDK and CDR2 SYGVNS.

The gene calls are TRBV5-6 and TRBJ1-1; D unclear. The CDR3 covers 13 residues. In germline, CDR1 is SGHDT, CDR2 YYEEEE. V was cut by 4 bases and J by 7 bases, with 14 bases left in between. The chain's CDR3 is CASSETGLDEAFF. The CDR3 coding sequence is TGTGCCAGCAGCGAAACCGGACTCGATGAAGCTTTCTTT.

The rearrangement joins TRBV3-1 (or the pseudogene TRBV3-2) to TRBJ2-5; 7 nucleotides line up with TRBD1. Germline loops: CDR1 LGHDT, CDR2 YNNKEL (reference sequence). V shed 7 bases, J shed 7 bases, and the junction held 9 bases outside the gene matches. The CDR3 has 13 residues. CDR3 nucleotides: TGTGCCAGCACCCGACAGGGCCCAGGGACCCAGTACTTC. Translating it yields CASTRQGPGTQYF.

About this clone itself: Other DNA sequences in this sample translate to the same CDR3. The rearrangement uses TRBV6-2 or TRBV6-3 and TRBJ2-6, with D possibly matching TRBD2 (6 bases). Trimming shortened V by 2 bases and J by 4 bases, and 9 bases separated the two germline ends. Per germline, CDR1 MNHEY and CDR2 SVGEGT. The CDR3 extends over 15 amino acids. The CDR3 loop reads CASSYVRGGANVLTF. The CDR3 DNA follows: TGTGCCAGCAGTTACGTTCGGGGGGGGGCCAACGTCCTGACTTTC.

This rearrangement joins TRBV19 to TRBJ2-3; weak D call: TRBD2 (5 bases). The CDR3 consists of 13 residues. The V end was cut by 5 bases, the J end by 4 bases, with 10 bases between. From germline, CDR1 is LNHDA and CDR2 SQIVND (reference sequence). Written as DNA, the CDR3 is TGTGCCAGTAGTCCCGCCGGGGCAGATACGCAGTATTTT. Its translation is CASSPAGADTQYF.

This clone was observed a handful of times. CDR3 in amino acids: CASSPAGAEVGEQFF. The CDR3 bases are TGCGCCAGCAGCCCGGCGGGGGCAGAGGTGGGTGAGCAGTTCTTC. The V call is TRBV5-1, the J call TRBJ2-1, with D possibly TRBD2 on 7 matching bases. This CDR3 is 15 amino acids long. V was shortened by 4 bases and J by 9 bases, with 20 bases between the two germline ends. Germline lookup yields CDR1 SGHRS and CDR2 YFSETQ.

The chain has TRBV29-1 and TRBJ2-7; a possible D gene is TRBD2 (6 bases). This CDR3 has 12 amino acids. Trimming pared 4 bases from V and 3 bases from J, leaving 10 bases between. In germline, CDR1 is SQVTM, CDR2 ANQGSEA. Written as DNA, the CDR3 is TGCAGCGTTGTGGTAGCGGTCTACGAGCAGTACTTC. The encoded protein is CSVVVAVYEQYF.

This sequence joins TRBV10-1 and TRBJ2-7; 9 nucleotides match TRBD2. Germline V gene data show CDR1 as WNHNN and CDR2 as SYGVQD (reference sequence). V gave up 5 bases and J gave up 1 base; unmatched junction bases: 12. The CDR3 consists of 17 residues. CDR3 in amino acids: CASSRGLAPLDSYEQYF. CDR3 DNA sequence: TGCGCCAGCAGTAGGGGACTAGCCCCCTTAGATTCCTACGAGCAGTACTTC.

The CDR3 reads CATSREQVGSYEQYF. For the CDR3, the DNA is TGTGCCACCAGCAGAGAACAGGTAGGATCCTACGAGCAGTACTTC. The chain combines TRBV15 with TRBJ2-7, with a tentative D call TRBD1 (5 bases). Germline V gene data show CDR1 as LNHNV and CDR2 as YYDKDF (reference sequence). CDR3 size: 15 residues. Between the trimmed V and J ends, which lost 0 bases and 1 base, there was a span of 10 bases.

This chain links TRBV11-1 with TRBJ2-5; tentatively, D is TRBD2 (5 bases). V lost 3 bases, J lost 3 bases, and 11 bases lay in between. This CDR3 is built from 14 residues. The germline V gene has CDR1 SGHAT and CDR2 FQDESV (reference sequence). The CDR3 loop is CASSFGPTKETQYF. The CDR3 nucleotides are TGTGCCAGCAGCTTTGGGCCGACTAAAGAGACCCAGTACTTC.

This sequence joins TRBV5-1 and TRBJ1-1; D unresolved. Germline V gene data show CDR1 as SGHRS and CDR2 as YFSETQ. The CDR3 spans 16 residues. Trimming pared 0 bases from V and 1 base from J, leaving 13 bases between. The CDR3, as DNA: TGCGCCAGCAGCTTGGGGTCGGTACGGGGGAACACTGAAGCTTTCTTT. Amino acids: CASSLGSVRGNTEAFF.

This clone was seen a handful of times. This rearrangement joins TRBV6-2 or TRBV6-3 to TRBJ2-7, with a possible D match to TRBD2 (5 bases). V was trimmed by 4 bases and J by 1 base, leaving 11 bases between them. The CDR3 extends over 14 amino acids. Germline loops: CDR1 MNHEY, CDR2 SVGEGT. The CDR3 bases are TGTGCCAGCAGTTCCCCCCGCGGGTCCTACGAGCAGTACTTC. Protein sequence: CASSSPRGSYEQYF.